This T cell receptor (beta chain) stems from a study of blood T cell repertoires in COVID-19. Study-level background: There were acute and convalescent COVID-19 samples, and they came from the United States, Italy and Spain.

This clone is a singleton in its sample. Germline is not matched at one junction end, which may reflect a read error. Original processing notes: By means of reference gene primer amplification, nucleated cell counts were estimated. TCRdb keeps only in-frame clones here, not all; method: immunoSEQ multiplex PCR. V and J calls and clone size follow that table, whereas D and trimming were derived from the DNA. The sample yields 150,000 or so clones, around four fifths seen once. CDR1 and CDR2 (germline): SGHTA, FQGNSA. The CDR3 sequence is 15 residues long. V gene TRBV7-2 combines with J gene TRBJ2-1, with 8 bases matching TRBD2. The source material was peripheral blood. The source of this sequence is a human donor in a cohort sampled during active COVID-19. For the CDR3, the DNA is TGTGCCAGCAGCCTAGCGGCGGGGGGCGTCAATGAGCAGTTCTTC. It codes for CASSLAAGGVNEQFF.